Each of the 20 T cell receptor beta chains below was sequenced from the same sample in a study of Tregs in tolerant kidney transplant recipients. Related graft donors supplied nonmyeloablative bone marrow transplants, and mixed chimerism was transient. The data were produced by immunoSEQ multiplex PCR, yet TCRdb's version contains in-frame clones alone and is incomplete. Among about 52,000 clones listed, approximately 91% were seen once. Sequences were derived from CD8+ T cells from blood (PBMCs), sampled 24 months after the transplant. These receptors all come from a human patient who received a combined kidney and bone marrow transplant. A subset of T cells may come from the graft donor.

A remark on this clone: An end of the junction differs from the germline gene, which may be a read error. The chain is built from TRBV9 and TRBJ2-6; 7 bases align to TRBD1. Germline-derived CDR1 and CDR2 are SGDLS and YYNGEE. The CDR3 length is 17 residues. The DNA of the CDR3 is TGTGCCAGCAGCGGGAGGACAGGTCATTCTGGGGCCAACGTCCTGGCTTTC. This encodes CASSGRTGHSGANVLAF.

The table lists this clone with a count of one. This sequence joins TRBV29-1 and TRBJ2-7; TRBD2 matches at 8 bases. V was clipped by 6 bases and J by 4 bases; unmatched bases: 5. The CDR3 runs to 12 residues. CDR1 is SQVTM, CDR2 ANQGSEA, per germline. The CDR3 region is CSVGAGGYEQYF. DNA for the CDR3: TGCAGCGTGGGGGCGGGGGGATACGAGCAGTACTTC.

The V and J genes are TRBV5-6 and TRBJ1-3; D call uncertain. The ends were cut back, 0 bases at V and 9 bases at J, with 13 bases in the middle. CDR3 length: 14 amino acids. The germline V gene has CDR1 SGHDT and CDR2 YYEEEE. CDR3 in DNA: TGTGCCAGCAGCTTGGAGGCGGGATGGCGCACCATATATTTT. Translated, it gives CASSLEAGWRTIYF.

The chain has TRBV10-3 and TRBJ2-3; 13 bases line up with TRBD2. Germline assignment: CDR1 ENHRY and CDR2 SYGVKD. The trim removed 3 bases at V and 2 bases at J, leaving 2 bases unmatched. The CDR3 contains 16 residues. The DNA for the CDR3 is TGTGCCATCAGTGATGGGACTAGCGGGGCCACAGATACGCAGTATTTT. Translation: CAISDGTSGATDTQYF.

This chain's CDR3 is CATSRRLGQYGELFF. Written as DNA, the CDR3 is TGTGCCACCAGCAGGAGGCTTGGACAGTACGGGGAGCTGTTTTTT. The genes are TRBV15 and TRBJ2-2; D is possibly TRBD1 (6 bases). Germline CDR1 is LNHNV and CDR2 is YYDKDF (reference sequence). CDR3 length equals 15 residues. V lost 3 bases to trimming and J lost 7 bases, with 15 bases between them.

The rearrangement joins TRBV6-5 to TRBJ1-2; possible D gene TRBD1, 5 bases. This CDR3 contains 15 residues. The germline V gene has CDR1 MNHEY and CDR2 SVGAGI. V lost 0 bases and J 4 bases, leaving 12 bases between the germline ends. DNA for the CDR3: TGTGCCAGCAGTTACTCGAGATGGGGCGGCTATGGCTACACCTTC. Protein: CASSYSRWGGYGYTF.

The chain has TRBV14 and TRBJ2-1; 8 bases fit TRBD1. The length of the CDR3 is 16 residues. V was clipped by 5 bases and J by 7 bases; unmatched bases: 13. From germline, CDR1 is SGHDN and CDR2 FVKESK. The DNA for the CDR3 is TGTGCCAGCAGCGGCCACTCCGGGACAGGTTTGAATGAGCAGTTCTTC. It is translated as CASSGHSGTGLNEQFF.

The J gene is TRBJ1-1, the V gene TRBV5-6; 7 nucleotides align to TRBD1. CDR1 and CDR2 from the germline V gene are SGHDT and YYEEEE. The CDR3 covers 16 residues. V was clipped by 4 bases and J by 2 bases; unmatched bases: 11. CDR3 protein: CASSQTQGEYNTEAFF. The CDR3 coding sequence is TGTGCCAGCAGCCAAACCCAGGGGGAATATAACACTGAAGCTTTCTTT.

This sequence joins TRBV11-2 and TRBJ2-3; 11 bases fit TRBD2. The CDR3 has 17 residues. Germline assignment: CDR1 SGHAT and CDR2 FQNNGV. The junction had 5 bases not matched to a gene; V was cut back by 1 base and J by 2 bases. The CDR3 spells CASSLALAGGNTDTQYF. DNA of the CDR3: TGTGCCAGCAGCTTAGCCCTAGCGGGGGGTAACACAGATACGCAGTATTTT. Filled out from reference TRBV11-2 and TRBJ2-3, the complete variable domain reads EAGVAQSPRYKIIEKRQSVAFWCNPISGHATLYWYQQILGQGPKLLIQFQNNGVVDDSQLPKDRFSAERLKGVDSTLKIQPAKLEDSAVYLCASSLALAGGNTDTQYFGPGTRLTVL.

As DNA, the CDR3 is TGTGCCAGCAGCCCGGACAGCCGCACAGATACGCAGTATTTT. Translated, it gives CASSPDSRTDTQYF. The chain recombines TRBV11-2 with TRBJ2-3, with TRBD1 as a possible D gene (6 bases). V was pared by 5 bases and J by 1 base, with 10 bases between. CDR3 length: 14 residues. CDR1 is SGHAT and CDR2 is FQNNGV in the germline V gene.

V is TRBV28 and J is TRBJ1-4; D ambiguous. Germline V gene sequence: CDR1 MDHEN, CDR2 SYDVKM. Trimming stripped 6 bases from V and 0 bases from J, with 17 bases between. There are 17 residues in the CDR3. CDR3 bases: TGTGCCAGCAGGAGCCTAGCCTCCGATACAACTAATGAAAAACTGTTTTTT. Translated: CASRSLASDTTNEKLFF.

The V gene is TRBV9, the J gene TRBJ2-3; 9 bases map to TRBD2. With 0 bases clipped from V and 3 bases from J, the junction kept 8 bases outside the gene matches. Germline V gene data show CDR1 as SGDLS and CDR2 as YYNGEE. CDR3 length: 17 residues. The CDR3 spells CASSVDSGGGATDTQYF. As DNA, the CDR3 is TGTGCCAGCAGCGTAGATAGCGGGGGAGGGGCGACAGATACGCAGTATTTT.

This rearrangement joins TRBV9 to TRBJ1-1; 9 positions agree with TRBD1. This CDR3 has 18 amino acids. Germline-derived CDR1 and CDR2 are SGDLS and YYNGEE. Germline trimming cut 4 bases from V and 3 bases from J; bases unmatched to any gene: 16. In DNA form, the CDR3 reads TGTGCCAGCAGCCCCAGAGGTGATAGGGGACAGGGCTACACTGAAGCTTTCTTT. This codes for CASSPRGDRGQGYTEAFF.

The CDR3 region is CASTPDRSGNTIYF. The CDR3 coding sequence is TGTGCCAGCACCCCGGACAGAAGTGGAAACACCATATATTTT. The V gene is TRBV9, the J gene TRBJ1-3, with D perhaps matching TRBD1 (6 bases). Trimming took off 6 bases at V and 3 bases at J, with 13 bases between the two ends. There are 14 residues in the CDR3. CDR1 and CDR2 (germline): SGDLS, YYNGEE.

This chain connects TRBV7-9 to TRBJ2-1, with TRBD2 matching over 8 bases. Germline V gene data show CDR1 as SEHNR and CDR2 as FQNEAQ (reference sequence). V lost 5 bases, J lost 5 bases, and 8 bases stayed unmatched. This CDR3 contains 15 residues. DNA for the CDR3: TGTGCCAGCAGCCTCAGTTGGCGGGAGGACAATGAGCAGTTCTTC. Its protein is CASSLSWREDNEQFF.

This chain joins TRBV5-5 and TRBJ1-5, with no clear D. The germline V and J ends were trimmed by 4 bases and 0 bases, with 14 bases remaining between them. The CDR3 is 16 amino acids. In germline, CDR1 is SGHKS, CDR2 YYEKEE (reference sequence). CDR3 protein: CASSARGKNSNQPQHF. CDR3 nucleotide sequence: TGTGCCAGCAGCGCCCGCGGGAAAAATAGCAATCAGCCCCAGCATTTT.

The chain links TRBV18 to TRBJ2-1, with TRBD1 matching over 10 bases. With 3 bases clipped from V and 14 bases from J, the junction kept 4 bases outside the gene matches. CDR1 and CDR2 (germline): KGHSH, LQKENI. The CDR3 runs 12 residues. CDR3: CASSPGQGGEFF. The CDR3 DNA reads as TGTGCCAGCTCACCCGGACAGGGGGGAGAGTTCTTC.

The chain carries TRBV19 and TRBJ1-1; TRBD1 aligns across 7 bases. The CDR3 is 16 residues long. The germline CDR1 and CDR2 sequences are LNHDA and SQIVND (reference sequence). J lost 0 bases, V lost 3 bases, and 7 bases had no gene match. The CDR3, as DNA: TGTGCCAGTAGTATCCTCTCTGGGACAGTGAACACTGAAGCTTTCTTT. It translates to CASSILSGTVNTEAFF.

The chain has TRBV28 and TRBJ2-7, with 8 bases lining up with TRBD1. With V trimmed by 7 bases and J by 2 bases, 4 bases remained unmatched. The germline CDR1 and CDR2 sequences are MDHEN and SYDVKM. This CDR3 contains 13 residues. The CDR3 nucleotides are TGTGCCAGCACCGTGGACAGGGCCTACGAGCAGTACTTC. Residues: CASTVDRAYEQYF.

The chain combines TRBV5-6 with TRBJ1-3, with D possibly being TRBD1 (5 bases). CDR1 is SGHDT, CDR2 YYEEEE, per germline. The V end was cut by 0 bases, the J end by 4 bases, with 11 bases between. This CDR3 contains 15 residues. CDR3 coding DNA: TGTGCCAGCAGCTTGGGTTTGGGGCCCGGAAACACCATATATTTT. Translated, it gives CASSLGLGPGNTIYF.